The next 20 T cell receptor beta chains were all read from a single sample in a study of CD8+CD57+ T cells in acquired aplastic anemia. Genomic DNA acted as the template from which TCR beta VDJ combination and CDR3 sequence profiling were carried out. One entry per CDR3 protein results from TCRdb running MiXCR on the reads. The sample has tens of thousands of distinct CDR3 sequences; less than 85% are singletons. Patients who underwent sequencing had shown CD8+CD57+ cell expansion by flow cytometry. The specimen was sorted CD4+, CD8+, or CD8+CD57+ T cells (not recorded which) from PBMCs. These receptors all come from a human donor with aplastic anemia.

The CDR3 nucleotides are TGTGCCACCAGTGAACGAGGTCCGAAGTACAATGAGCAGTTCTTC. This encodes CATSERGPKYNEQFF. The chain couples TRBV24-1 to TRBJ2-1; the D is unclear. The germline V gene has CDR1 KGHDR and CDR2 SFDVKD. With 4 bases removed from V and 4 bases from J, the gap between germline ends came to 13 bases. The CDR3 covers 15 residues.

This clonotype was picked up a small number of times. The CDR3 sequence is CASSFRQGPEQYF. CDR3 coding DNA: TGTGCCAGCAGCTTCCGACAGGGGCCCGAGCAGTACTTC. The chain links TRBV7-2 to TRBJ2-7, with TRBD1 matching 8 bases. The V segment lost 3 bases and the J segment 6 bases; nucleotides outside the gene matches: 4. Germline V gene lookup returns CDR1 SGHTA and CDR2 FQGNSA. The CDR3 is 13 residues long.

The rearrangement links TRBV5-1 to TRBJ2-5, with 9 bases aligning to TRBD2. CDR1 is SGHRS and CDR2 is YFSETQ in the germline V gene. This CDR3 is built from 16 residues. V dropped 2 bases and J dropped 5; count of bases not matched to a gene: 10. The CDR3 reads CASSFPIAGELETQYF. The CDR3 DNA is TGCGCCAGCAGCTTTCCAATAGCGGGGGAGTTGGAGACCCAGTACTTC.

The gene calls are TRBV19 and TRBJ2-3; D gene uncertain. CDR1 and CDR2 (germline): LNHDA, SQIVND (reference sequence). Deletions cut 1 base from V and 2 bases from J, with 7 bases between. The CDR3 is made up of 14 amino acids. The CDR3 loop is CASSIAQATDTQYF. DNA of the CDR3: TGTGCCAGTAGTATAGCCCAGGCCACAGATACGCAGTATTTT.

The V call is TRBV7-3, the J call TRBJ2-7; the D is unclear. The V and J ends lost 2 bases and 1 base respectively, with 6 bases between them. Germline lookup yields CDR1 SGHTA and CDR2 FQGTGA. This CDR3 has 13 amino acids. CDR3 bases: TGTGCCAGCAGCTTAGGCAAATCCTACGAGCAGTACTTC. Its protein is CASSLGKSYEQYF.

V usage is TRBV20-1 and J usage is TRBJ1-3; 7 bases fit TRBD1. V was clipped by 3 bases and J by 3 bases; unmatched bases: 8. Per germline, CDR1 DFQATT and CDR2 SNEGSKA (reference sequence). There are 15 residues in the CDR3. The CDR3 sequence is CSARAARGLGNTIYF. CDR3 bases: TGCAGTGCTAGGGCAGCGAGGGGGCTTGGAAACACCATATATTTT.

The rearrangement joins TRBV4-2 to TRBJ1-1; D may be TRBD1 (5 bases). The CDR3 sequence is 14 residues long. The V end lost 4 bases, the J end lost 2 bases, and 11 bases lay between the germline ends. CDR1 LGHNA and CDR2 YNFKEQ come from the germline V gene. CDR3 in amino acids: CASSPSGTNTEAFF. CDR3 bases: TGTGCCAGCAGCCCATCCGGGACCAACACTGAAGCTTTCTTT.

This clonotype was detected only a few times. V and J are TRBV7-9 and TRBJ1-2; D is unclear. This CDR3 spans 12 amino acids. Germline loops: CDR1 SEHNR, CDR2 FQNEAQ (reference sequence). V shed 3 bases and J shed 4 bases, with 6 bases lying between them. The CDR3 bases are TGTGCCAGCAGCTTGAACAGCTATGGCTACACCTTC. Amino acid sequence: CASSLNSYGYTF.

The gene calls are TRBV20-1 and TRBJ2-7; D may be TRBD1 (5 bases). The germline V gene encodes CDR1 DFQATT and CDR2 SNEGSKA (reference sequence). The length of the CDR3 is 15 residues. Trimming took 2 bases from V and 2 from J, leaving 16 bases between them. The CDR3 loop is CSARYTDEDTYEQYF. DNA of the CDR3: TGCAGTGCTAGATATACCGACGAGGACACCTACGAGCAGTACTTC.

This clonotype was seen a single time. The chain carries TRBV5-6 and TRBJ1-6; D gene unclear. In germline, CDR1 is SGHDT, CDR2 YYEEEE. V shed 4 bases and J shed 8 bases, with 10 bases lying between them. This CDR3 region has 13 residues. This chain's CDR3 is CASSPDWDSPLHF. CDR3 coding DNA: TGTGCCAGCAGCCCGGACTGGGATTCACCCCTCCACTTT.

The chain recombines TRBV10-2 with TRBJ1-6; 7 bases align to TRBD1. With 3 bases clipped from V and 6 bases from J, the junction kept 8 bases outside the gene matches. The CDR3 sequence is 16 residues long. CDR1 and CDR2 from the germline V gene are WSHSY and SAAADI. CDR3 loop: CASSDLTGIGNSPLHF. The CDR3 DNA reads TGCGCCAGCAGTGACCTGACAGGGATAGGTAATTCACCCCTCCACTTT.

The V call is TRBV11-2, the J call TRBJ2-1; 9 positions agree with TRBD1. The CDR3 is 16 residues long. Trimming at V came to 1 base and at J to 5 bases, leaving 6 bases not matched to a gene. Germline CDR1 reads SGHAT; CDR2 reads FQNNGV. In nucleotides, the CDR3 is TGTGCCAGCAGCTTAGTAGGGACAGGGTCCAACAATGAGCAGTTCTTC. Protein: CASSLVGTGSNNEQFF.

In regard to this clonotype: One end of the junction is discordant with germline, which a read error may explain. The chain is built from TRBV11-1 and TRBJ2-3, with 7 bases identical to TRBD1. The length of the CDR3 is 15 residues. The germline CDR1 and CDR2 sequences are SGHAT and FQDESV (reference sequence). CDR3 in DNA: TGTCCCAGCAGCAGACAGGGCTTCAGGGCAGATACGCAGTATTTT. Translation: CPSSRQGFRADTQYF.

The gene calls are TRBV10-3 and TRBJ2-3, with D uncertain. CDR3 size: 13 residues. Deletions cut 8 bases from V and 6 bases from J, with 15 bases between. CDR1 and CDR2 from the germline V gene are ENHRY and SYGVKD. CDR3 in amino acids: CAIVAALGDTQYF. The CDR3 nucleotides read TGTGCCATCGTGGCGGCCCTAGGGGATACGCAGTATTTT.

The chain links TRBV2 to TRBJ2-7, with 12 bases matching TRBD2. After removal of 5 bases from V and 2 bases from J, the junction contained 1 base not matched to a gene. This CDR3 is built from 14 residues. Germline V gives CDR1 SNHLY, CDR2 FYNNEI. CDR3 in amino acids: CASSRTSGAYEQYF. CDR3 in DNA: TGTGCCAGCAGTCGGACTAGCGGGGCCTACGAGCAGTACTTC.

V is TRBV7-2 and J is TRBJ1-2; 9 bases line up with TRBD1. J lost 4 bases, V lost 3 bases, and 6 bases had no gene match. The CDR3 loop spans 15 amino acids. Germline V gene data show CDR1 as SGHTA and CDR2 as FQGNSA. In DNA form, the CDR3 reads TGTGCCAGCAGCTTGACCGACAGGGGGTCCTATGGCTACACCTTC. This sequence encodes CASSLTDRGSYGYTF.

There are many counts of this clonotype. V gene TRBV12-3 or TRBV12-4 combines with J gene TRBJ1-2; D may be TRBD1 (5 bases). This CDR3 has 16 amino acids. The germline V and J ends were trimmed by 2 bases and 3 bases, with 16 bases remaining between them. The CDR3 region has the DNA TGTGCCAGCAGTTTATGGGGCAGGCTTAACGACTATGGCTACACCTTC. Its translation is CASSLWGRLNDYGYTF.

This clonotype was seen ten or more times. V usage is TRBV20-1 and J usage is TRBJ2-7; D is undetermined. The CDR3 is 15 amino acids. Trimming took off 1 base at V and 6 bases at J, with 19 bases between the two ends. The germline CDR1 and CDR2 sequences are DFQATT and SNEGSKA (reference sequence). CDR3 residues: CSARATDRPTGEQYV. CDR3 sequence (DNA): TGCAGTGCTAGAGCAACGGACCGACCTACCGGCGAGCAGTACGTC.

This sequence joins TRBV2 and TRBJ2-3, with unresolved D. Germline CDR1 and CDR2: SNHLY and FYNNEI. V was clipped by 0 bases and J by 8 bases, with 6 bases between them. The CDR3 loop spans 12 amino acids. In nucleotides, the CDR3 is TGTGCCAGCAGTGAAGCGGCAATTACGCAGTATTTT. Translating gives CASSEAAITQYF.

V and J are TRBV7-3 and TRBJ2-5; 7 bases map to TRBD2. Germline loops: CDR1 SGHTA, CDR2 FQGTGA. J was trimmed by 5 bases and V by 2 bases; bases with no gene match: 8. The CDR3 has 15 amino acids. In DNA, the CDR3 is TGTGCCAGCAGCTTAGAGGGAGGGGCGGGGGAGACCCAGTACTTC. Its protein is CASSLEGGAGETQYF.